This TCR beta chain was captured by sequencing in a study of neurological immune-mediated disorders. From 2 million PBMCs stored at -80 C, the unsorted libraries were generated. The CDR3 length is 13 residues. Trimming removed 6 bases from V and 3 bases from J, with 13 bases in between. CDR1 is DFQATT, CDR2 SNEGSKA, per germline (reference sequence). This clonotype occurred many times. MiXCR, run by TCRdb on the 5' RACE reads, gives a single entry per CDR3 protein. Seen here are 40,000 to 50,000 distinct CDR3 sequences, around 10% observed once, and the top ten hold over 20%. The origin of this receptor is a woman in her thirties or forties with HTLV-1-associated myelopathy (HAM/TSP). Material for sequencing was PBMCs. The V gene is TRBV20-1, the J gene TRBJ2-3; TRBD2 is a possible D gene (6 bases). The CDR3 nucleotides are TGCAGTGCCGAGCGGGCTGGTACAGATACGCAGTATTTT. As protein: CSAERAGTDTQYF.